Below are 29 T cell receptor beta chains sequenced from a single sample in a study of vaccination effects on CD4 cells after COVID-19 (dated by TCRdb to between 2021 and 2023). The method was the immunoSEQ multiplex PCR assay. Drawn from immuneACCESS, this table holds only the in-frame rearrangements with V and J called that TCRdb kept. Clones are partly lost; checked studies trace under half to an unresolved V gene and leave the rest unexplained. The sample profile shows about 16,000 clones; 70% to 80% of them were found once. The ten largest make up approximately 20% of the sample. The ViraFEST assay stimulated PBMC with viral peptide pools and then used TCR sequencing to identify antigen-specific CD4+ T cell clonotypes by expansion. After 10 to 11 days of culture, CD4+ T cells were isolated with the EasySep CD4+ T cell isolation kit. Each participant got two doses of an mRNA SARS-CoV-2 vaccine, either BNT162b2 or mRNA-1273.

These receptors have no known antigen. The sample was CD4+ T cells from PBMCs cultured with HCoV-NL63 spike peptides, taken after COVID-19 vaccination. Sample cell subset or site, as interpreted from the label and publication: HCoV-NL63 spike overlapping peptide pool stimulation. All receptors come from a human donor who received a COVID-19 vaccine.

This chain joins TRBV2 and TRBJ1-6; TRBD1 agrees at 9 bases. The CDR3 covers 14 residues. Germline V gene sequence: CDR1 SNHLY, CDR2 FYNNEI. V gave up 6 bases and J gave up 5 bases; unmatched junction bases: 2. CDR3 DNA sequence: TGTGCCAGCAGGTACAGGGGGCATAATTCACCCCTCCACTTT. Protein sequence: CASRYRGHNSPLHF. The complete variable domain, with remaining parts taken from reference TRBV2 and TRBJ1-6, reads EPEVTQTPSHQVTQMGQEVILRCVPISNHLYFYWYRQILGQKVEFLVSFYNNEISEKSEIFDDQFSVERPDGSNFTLKIRSTKLEDSAMYFCASRYRGHNSPLHFGNGTRLTVT.

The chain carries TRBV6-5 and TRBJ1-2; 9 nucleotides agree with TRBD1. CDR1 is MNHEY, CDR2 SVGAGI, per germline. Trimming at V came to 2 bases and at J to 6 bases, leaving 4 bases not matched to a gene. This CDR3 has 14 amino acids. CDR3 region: CASSYVGTGNGYTF. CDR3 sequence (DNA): TGTGCCAGCAGTTACGTTGGGACAGGGAATGGCTACACCTTC.

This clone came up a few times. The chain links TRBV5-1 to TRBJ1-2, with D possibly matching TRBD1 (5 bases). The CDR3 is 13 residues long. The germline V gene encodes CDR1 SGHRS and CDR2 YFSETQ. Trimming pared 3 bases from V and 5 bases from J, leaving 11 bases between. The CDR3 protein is CASSSPQGYGYTF. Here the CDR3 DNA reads TGCGCCAGCAGCTCTCCGCAGGGTTATGGCTACACCTTC. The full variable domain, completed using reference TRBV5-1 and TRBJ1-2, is KAGVTQTPRYLIKTRGQQVTLSCSPISGHRSVSWYQQTPGQGLQFLFEYFSETQRNKGNFPGRFSGRQFSNSRSEMNVSTLELGDSALYLCASSSPQGYGYTFGSGTRLTVV.

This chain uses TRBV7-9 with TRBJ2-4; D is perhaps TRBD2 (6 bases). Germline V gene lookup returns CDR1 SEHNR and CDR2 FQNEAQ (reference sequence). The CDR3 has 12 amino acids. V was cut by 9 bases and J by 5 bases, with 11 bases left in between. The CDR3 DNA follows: TGTGCCAGTAGCGGCCACGAAAACATTCAGTACTTC. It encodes CASSGHENIQYF.

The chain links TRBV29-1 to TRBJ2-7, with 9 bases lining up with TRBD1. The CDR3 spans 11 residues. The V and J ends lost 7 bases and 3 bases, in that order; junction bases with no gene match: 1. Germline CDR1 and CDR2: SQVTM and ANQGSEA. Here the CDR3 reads CSAGQGYEQYF. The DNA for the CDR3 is TGCAGCGCGGGACAGGGCTACGAGCAGTACTTC.

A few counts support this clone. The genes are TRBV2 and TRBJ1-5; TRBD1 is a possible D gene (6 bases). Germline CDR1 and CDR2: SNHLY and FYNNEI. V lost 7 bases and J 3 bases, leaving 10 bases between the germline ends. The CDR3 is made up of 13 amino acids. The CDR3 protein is CASKRGINQPQHF. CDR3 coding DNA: TGTGCCAGCAAGAGGGGGATCAATCAGCCCCAGCATTTT.

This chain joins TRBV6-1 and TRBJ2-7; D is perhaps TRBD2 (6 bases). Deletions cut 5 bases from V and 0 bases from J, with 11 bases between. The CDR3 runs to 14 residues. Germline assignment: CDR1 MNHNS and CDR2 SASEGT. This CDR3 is CASSWEVGSYEQYF. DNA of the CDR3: TGTGCCAGCAGTTGGGAGGTCGGCTCCTACGAGCAGTACTTC.

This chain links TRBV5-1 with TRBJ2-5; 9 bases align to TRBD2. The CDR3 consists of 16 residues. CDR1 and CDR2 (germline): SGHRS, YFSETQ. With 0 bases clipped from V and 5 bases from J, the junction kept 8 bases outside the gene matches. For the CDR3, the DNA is TGCGCCAGCAGCTTGGGTGGTAGCGGGGGTTCGGAGACCCAGTACTTC. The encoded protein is CASSLGGSGGSETQYF.

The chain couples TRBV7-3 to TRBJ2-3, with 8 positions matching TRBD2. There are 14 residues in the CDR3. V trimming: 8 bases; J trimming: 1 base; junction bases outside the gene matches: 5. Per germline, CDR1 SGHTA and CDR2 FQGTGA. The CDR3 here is CASGGGSRTDTQYF. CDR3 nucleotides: TGTGCCAGCGGCGGGGGGTCCCGCACAGATACGCAGTATTTT.

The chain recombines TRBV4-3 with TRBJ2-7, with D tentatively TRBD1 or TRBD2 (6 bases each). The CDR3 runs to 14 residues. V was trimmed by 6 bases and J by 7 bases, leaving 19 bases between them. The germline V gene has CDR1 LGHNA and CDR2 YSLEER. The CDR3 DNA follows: TGCGCCAGCAGTTTGTCCAGGGGACTGGGGGAGCAGTACTTC. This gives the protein CASSLSRGLGEQYF.

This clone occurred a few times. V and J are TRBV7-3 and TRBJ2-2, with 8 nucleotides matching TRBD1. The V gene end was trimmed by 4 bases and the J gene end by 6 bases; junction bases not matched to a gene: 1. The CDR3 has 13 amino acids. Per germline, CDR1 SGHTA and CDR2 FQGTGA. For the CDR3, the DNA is TGTGCCAGCAGCTCACAGGGGGCCGGGGAGCTGTTTTTT. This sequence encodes CASSSQGAGELFF.

The CDR3 sequence: CSASTAAGAGELFF. In DNA, the CDR3 is TGCAGTGCTAGTACCGCCGCTGGGGCCGGGGAGCTGTTTTTT. The V and J genes are TRBV20-1 and TRBJ2-2; no reliable D call. The CDR3 sequence is 14 residues long. The germline V gene has CDR1 DFQATT and CDR2 SNEGSKA (reference sequence). V dropped 3 bases and J dropped 6 bases, with 14 bases sitting between them.

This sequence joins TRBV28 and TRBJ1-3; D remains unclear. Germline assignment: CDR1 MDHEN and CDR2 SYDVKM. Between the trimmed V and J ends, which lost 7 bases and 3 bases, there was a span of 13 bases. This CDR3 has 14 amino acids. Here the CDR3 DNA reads TGTGCCAGCAATCCTTCGGGGATTGGAAACACCATATATTTT. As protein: CASNPSGIGNTIYF.

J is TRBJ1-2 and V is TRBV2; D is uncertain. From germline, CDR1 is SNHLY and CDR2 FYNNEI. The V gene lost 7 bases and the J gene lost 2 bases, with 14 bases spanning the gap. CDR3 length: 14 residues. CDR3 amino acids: CASKGISANYGYTF. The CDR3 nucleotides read TGTGCCAGCAAGGGTATATCGGCGAACTATGGCTACACCTTC.

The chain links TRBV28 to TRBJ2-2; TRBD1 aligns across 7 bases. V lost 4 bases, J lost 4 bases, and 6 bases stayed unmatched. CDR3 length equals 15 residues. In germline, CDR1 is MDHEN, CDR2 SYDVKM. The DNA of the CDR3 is TGTGCCAGCAGTTCCCGACAGGGATCCACCGGGGAGCTGTTTTTT. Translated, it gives CASSSRQGSTGELFF.

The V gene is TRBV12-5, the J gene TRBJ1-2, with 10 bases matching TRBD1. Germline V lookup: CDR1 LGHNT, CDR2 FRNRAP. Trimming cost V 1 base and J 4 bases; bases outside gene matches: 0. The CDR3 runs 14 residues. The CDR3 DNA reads TGTGCTAGTGGTTTGGGGGACAGGGGCTATGGCTACACCTTC. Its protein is CASGLGDRGYGYTF.

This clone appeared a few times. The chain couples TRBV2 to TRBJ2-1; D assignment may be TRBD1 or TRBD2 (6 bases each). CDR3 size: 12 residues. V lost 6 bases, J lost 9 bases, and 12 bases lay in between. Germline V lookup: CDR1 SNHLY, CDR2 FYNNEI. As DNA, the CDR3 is TGTGCCAGCAGGGGGGGCCGGGCTGAGCAGTTCTTC. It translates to CASRGGRAEQFF.

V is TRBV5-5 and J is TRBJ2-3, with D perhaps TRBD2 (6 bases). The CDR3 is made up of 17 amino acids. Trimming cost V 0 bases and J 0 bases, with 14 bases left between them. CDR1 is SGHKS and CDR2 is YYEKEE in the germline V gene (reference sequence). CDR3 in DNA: TGTGCCAGCAGCTTGGGTAGGGGACTTGCTAGCACAGATACGCAGTATTTT. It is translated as CASSLGRGLASTDTQYF. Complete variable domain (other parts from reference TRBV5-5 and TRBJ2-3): DAGVTQSPTHLIKTRGQQVTLRCSPISGHKSVSWYQQVLGQGPQFIFQYYEKEERGRGNFPDRFSARQFPNYSSELNVNALLLGDSALYLCASSLGRGLASTDTQYFGPGTRLTVL.

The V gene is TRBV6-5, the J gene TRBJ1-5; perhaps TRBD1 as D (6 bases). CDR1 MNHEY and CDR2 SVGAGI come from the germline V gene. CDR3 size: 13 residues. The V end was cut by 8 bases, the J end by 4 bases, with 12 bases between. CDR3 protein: CASSDSKNQPQHF. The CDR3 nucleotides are TGTGCCAGCTCGGACAGCAAGAATCAGCCCCAGCATTTT.

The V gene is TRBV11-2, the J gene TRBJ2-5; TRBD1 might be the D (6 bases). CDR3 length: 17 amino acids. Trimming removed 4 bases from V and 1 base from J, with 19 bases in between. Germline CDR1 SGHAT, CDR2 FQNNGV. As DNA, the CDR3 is TGTGCCAGCAGCTCGGGCGGAACAGGGCTTATCCAAGAGACCCAGTACTTC. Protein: CASSSGGTGLIQETQYF.

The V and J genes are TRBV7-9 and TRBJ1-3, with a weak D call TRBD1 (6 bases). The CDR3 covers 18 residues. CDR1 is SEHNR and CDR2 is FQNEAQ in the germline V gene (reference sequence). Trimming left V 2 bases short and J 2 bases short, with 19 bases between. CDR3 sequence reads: CASSLSFGGAGAGNTIYF. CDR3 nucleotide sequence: TGTGCCAGCAGCTTAAGCTTTGGGGGGGCAGGAGCTGGAAACACCATATATTTT.

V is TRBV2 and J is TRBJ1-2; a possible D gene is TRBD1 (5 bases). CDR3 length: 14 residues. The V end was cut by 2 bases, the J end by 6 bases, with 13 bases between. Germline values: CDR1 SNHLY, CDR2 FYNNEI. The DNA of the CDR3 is TGTGCCAGCAGTGAAAATAGGGGTTATGATGGCTACACCTTC. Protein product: CASSENRGYDGYTF.

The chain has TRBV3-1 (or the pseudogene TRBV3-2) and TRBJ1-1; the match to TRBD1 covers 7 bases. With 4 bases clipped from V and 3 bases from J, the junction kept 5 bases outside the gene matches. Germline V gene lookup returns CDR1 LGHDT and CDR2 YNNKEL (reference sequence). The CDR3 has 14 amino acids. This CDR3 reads CASSRTGVYTEAFF. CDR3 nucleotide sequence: TGTGCCAGCAGCCGTACAGGGGTGTACACTGAAGCTTTCTTT.

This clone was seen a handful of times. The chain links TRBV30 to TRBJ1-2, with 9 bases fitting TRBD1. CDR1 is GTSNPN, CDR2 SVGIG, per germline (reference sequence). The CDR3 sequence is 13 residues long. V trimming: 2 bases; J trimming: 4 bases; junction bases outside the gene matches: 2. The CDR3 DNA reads TGTGCCTGGAGTACAGGGGGCGCCTATGGCTACACCTTC. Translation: CAWSTGGAYGYTF.

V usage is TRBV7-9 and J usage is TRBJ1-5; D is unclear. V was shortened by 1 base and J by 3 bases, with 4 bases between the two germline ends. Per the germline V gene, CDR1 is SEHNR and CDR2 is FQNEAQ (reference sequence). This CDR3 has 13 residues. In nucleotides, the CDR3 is TGTGCCAGCAGCTTAGGGACCAATCAGCCCCAGCATTTT. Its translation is CASSLGTNQPQHF.

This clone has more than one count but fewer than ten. The chain's CDR3 is CASSFDPLREVVMNTEAFF. The CDR3 DNA is TGTGCCAGCAGTTTTGACCCCCTCAGGGAGGTGGTAATGAACACTGAAGCTTTCTTT. The rearrangement joins TRBV28 to TRBJ1-1, with D tentatively TRBD1 (5 bases). V lost 3 bases, J lost 0 bases, and 23 bases lay in between. CDR1 is MDHEN and CDR2 is SYDVKM in the germline V gene. CDR3 length: 19 amino acids.

The CDR3 here is CASTQRGEIMNTEAFF. The CDR3 DNA reads as TGTGCCAGCACCCAAAGGGGGGAGATTATGAACACTGAAGCTTTCTTT. This chain uses TRBV28 with TRBJ1-1; a weak D match, TRBD1 (6 bases). Trimming left V 7 bases short and J 0 bases short, with 18 bases between. CDR1 is MDHEN and CDR2 is SYDVKM in the germline V gene. The CDR3 is 16 amino acids. Variable domain in full (rest from reference TRBV28 and TRBJ1-1): DVKVTQSSRYLVKRTGEKVFLECVQDMDHENMFWYRQDPGLGLRLIYFSYDVKMKEKGDIPEGYSVSREKKERFSLILESASTNQTSMYLCASTQRGEIMNTEAFFGQGTRLTVV.

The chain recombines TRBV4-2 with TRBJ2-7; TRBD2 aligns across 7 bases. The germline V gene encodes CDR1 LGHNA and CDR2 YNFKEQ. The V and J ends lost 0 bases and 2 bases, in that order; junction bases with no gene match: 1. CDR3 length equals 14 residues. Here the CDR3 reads CASSQDLAAYEQYF. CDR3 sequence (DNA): TGTGCCAGCAGCCAAGATCTAGCGGCCTACGAGCAGTACTTC.

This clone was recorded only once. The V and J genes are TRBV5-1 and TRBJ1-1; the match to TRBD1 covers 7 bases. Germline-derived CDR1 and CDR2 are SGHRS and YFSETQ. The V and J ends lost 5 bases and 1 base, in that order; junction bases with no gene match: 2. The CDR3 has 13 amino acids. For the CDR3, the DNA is TGCGCCAGCAGTCGACAGGGGAACACTGAAGCTTTCTTT. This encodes CASSRQGNTEAFF.